A selection of T cell receptor beta chains follows, all from one sample in a study of PD-L1 blockade in urothelial cancer. The protocol was immunoSEQ multiplex PCR, while the TCRdb copy is restricted to in-frame clones and leaves out a portion. This table has tens of thousands of clones, roughly nine tenths appearing once. Here the sequenced sample was PBMCs, taken around atezolizumab (anti-PD-L1) treatment. These receptors were collected from a man in his 70s with urothelial cancer. Both conserved end residues are part of each CDR3. The D gene is left open where the match is weak. Not every row has a clone size; where given, it reads once, few, many or a size class.

V: TRBV9; length: 16; size: -; D: TRBD1; J: TRBJ2-5; CDR3: CASSANAGQGQETQYF; DNA: TGTGCCAGCAGCGCTAATGCAGGACAGGGGCAAGAGACCCAGTACTTC
V: TRBV30; length: 14; size: -; D: -; J: TRBJ1-2; CDR3: CATHAGSPPSGYTF; DNA: TGTGCTACTCACGCGGGATCCCCACCGAGTGGCTACACCTTC
V: TRBV19; length: 15; size: -; D: -; J: TRBJ2-7; CDR3: CASSISLGVPYEQYF; DNA: TGTGCCAGTAGTATTTCCCTAGGAGTTCCCTACGAGCAGTACTTC
V: TRBV5-4; length: 14; size: -; D: -; J: TRBJ1-1; CDR3: CASSETGQNTEAFF; DNA: TGTGCCAGCTCGGAGACAGGCCAGAACACTGAAGCTTTCTTT
V: TRBV28; length: 16; size: -; D: -; J: TRBJ1-6; CDR3: CASSPHQGFGNSPLHF; DNA: TGTGCCAGCAGTCCCCATCAGGGGTTTGGAAATTCACCCCTCCACTTT
V: TRBV6-5; length: 14; size: -; D: TRBD2; J: TRBJ2-7; CDR3: CASRQMIAGHEQYF; DNA: TGTGCCAGCAGGCAGATGATAGCGGGACACGAGCAGTACTTC
V: TRBV30; length: 13; size: -; D: TRBD1; J: TRBJ1-3; CDR3: CAWTTGGRNTIYF; DNA: TGTGCCTGGACGACAGGGGGTAGAAACACCATATATTTT
V: TRBV2; length: 13; size: -; D: -; J: TRBJ2-3; CDR3: CASSVEGPDTQYF; DNA: TGTGCCAGCAGTGTGGAGGGCCCAGATACGCAGTATTTT
V: TRBV6-5; length: 16; size: -; D: -; J: TRBJ1-5; CDR3: CASSYGHPNSNQPQHF; DNA: TGTGCCAGCAGTTACGGGCACCCTAATAGCAATCAGCCCCAGCATTTT
V: TRBV19; length: 16; size: once; D: -; J: TRBJ1-1; CDR3: CASSMREGTLNTEAFF; DNA: TGTGCCAGTAGTATGAGGGAGGGGACATTGAACACTGAAGCTTTCTTT
V: TRBV7-9; length: 16; size: -; D: TRBD2; J: TRBJ2-3; CDR3: CASAAGGGTSTDTQYF; DNA: TGTGCCAGCGCCGCGGGAGGAGGGACTAGCACAGATACGCAGTATTTT
V: TRBV2; length: 14; size: -; D: -; J: TRBJ1-5; CDR3: CATDPGGLNQPQHF; DNA: TGTGCCACAGATCCGGGGGGCCTGAATCAGCCCCAGCATTTT
V: TRBV27; length: 13; size: -; D: TRBD1; J: TRBJ1-2; CDR3: CASSPTGAYGYTF; DNA: TGTGCCAGCAGCCCTACAGGGGCCTATGGCTACACCTTC
V: TRBV2; length: 19; size: -; D: TRBD1; J: TRBJ1-1; CDR3: CASIQRTGVFPKGNTEAFF; DNA: TGTGCCAGCATTCAAAGGACAGGGGTCTTTCCGAAGGGGAACACTGAAGCTTTCTTT
V: TRBV2; length: 13; size: -; D: TRBD2; J: TRBJ2-5; CDR3: CASIPGLAETQYF; DNA: TGTGCCAGCATACCGGGACTAGCGGAGACCCAGTACTTC
V: TRBV27; length: 13; size: -; D: -; J: TRBJ2-7; CDR3: CASSRRESYEQYF; DNA: TGTGCCAGCAGTCGTCGGGAGTCCTACGAGCAGTACTTC
V: TRBV27; length: 15; size: -; D: TRBD1; J: TRBJ1-2; CDR3: CASSFSGQGSGGYTF; DNA: TGTGCCAGCAGTTTTAGTGGACAGGGGAGCGGTGGCTACACCTTC
V: TRBV29-1; length: 14; size: -; D: TRBD2; J: TRBJ2-3; CDR3: CSVERGSGTDTQYF; DNA: TGCAGCGTTGAACGCGGGAGCGGCACAGATACGCAGTATTTT
V: TRBV7-9; length: 10; size: -; D: -; J: TRBJ1-2; CDR3: CATGDYGYTF; DNA: TGTGCCACCGGTGACTATGGCTACACCTTC
V: TRBV15; length: 14; size: -; D: TRBD2; J: TRBJ2-7; CDR3: CATSGTGGKYEQYF; DNA: TGTGCCACCAGTGGGACGGGAGGAAAGTACGAGCAGTACTTC
V: TRBV5-1; length: 15; size: -; D: -; J: TRBJ2-3; CDR3: CASSLPLSSTDTQYF; DNA: TGCGCCAGCAGCTTGCCTCTGTCTAGCACAGATACGCAGTATTTT
V: TRBV27; length: 14; size: -; D: -; J: TRBJ2-5; CDR3: CASSHGGTPSVQYF; DNA: TGTGCCAGCAGTCATGGAGGGACTCCCTCGGTCCAGTACTTC
V: TRBV5-4; length: 16; size: -; D: TRBD1; J: TRBJ2-4; CDR3: CASSFAPGQGGNIQYF; DNA: TGTGCCAGCAGCTTCGCTCCGGGACAGGGCGGCAACATTCAGTACTTC
V: TRBV29-1; length: 11; size: -; D: -; J: TRBJ2-7; CDR3: CSANQGLEQYF; DNA: TGCAGCGCAAACCAGGGATTAGAGCAGTACTTC
V: TRBV19; length: 14; size: -; D: TRBD1; J: TRBJ2-1; CDR3: CASRIQGASGEQFF; DNA: TGTGCCAGTAGAATTCAGGGGGCCTCCGGTGAGCAGTTCTTC
V: TRBV6-1; length: 17; size: -; D: TRBD2; J: TRBJ2-1; CDR3: CASSATSGRSTYNEQFF; DNA: TGTGCCAGCAGTGCGACTAGCGGGAGGTCCACCTACAATGAGCAGTTCTTC
V: TRBV9; length: 14; size: -; D: -; J: TRBJ2-7; CDR3: CASSPLGRDYEQYF; DNA: TGTGCCAGCAGCCCCCTTGGCAGGGACTACGAGCAGTACTTC
V: TRBV28; length: 17; size: -; D: TRBD2; J: TRBJ2-1; CDR3: CASIEGSVAGAGNEQFF; DNA: TGTGCCAGCATCGAAGGTTCGGTAGCGGGAGCTGGGAATGAGCAGTTCTTC
V: TRBV5-4; length: 14; size: -; D: -; J: TRBJ2-3; CDR3: CASSLGAGLDTQYF; DNA: TGTGCCAGCAGCTTGGGGGCGGGTTTAGATACGCAGTATTTT
V: TRBV28; length: 16; size: -; D: TRBD1; J: TRBJ2-1; CDR3: CASSSFGQGTYNEQFF; DNA: TGTGCCAGCAGTTCCTTCGGACAGGGTACCTACAATGAGCAGTTCTTC
V: TRBV6-1; length: 16; size: -; D: TRBD1; J: TRBJ2-1; CDR3: CASSEKHRGPRNEQFF; DNA: TGTGCCAGCAGTGAAAAACACAGGGGGCCGAGGAATGAGCAGTTCTTC
V: TRBV27; length: 15; size: -; D: TRBD2; J: TRBJ2-5; CDR3: CASSFSTSGIGTQYF; DNA: TGTGCCAGCAGTTTTTCAACTAGCGGGATAGGGACCCAGTACTTC
V: TRBV5-1; length: 16; size: -; D: TRBD1; J: TRBJ2-1; CDR3: CASSPTTGVGDNEQFF; DNA: TGCGCCAGCAGCCCGACCACAGGGGTAGGGGACAATGAGCAGTTCTTC
V: TRBV5-1; length: 14; size: -; D: TRBD1; J: TRBJ1-4; CDR3: CASRPQGANEKLFF; DNA: TGCGCCAGCAGACCACAGGGGGCTAATGAAAAACTGTTTTTT
V: TRBV10-2; length: 15; size: -; D: TRBD2; J: TRBJ2-7; CDR3: CASSESSGRSGGQYF; DNA: TGCGCCAGCAGTGAGTCAAGCGGGAGGTCCGGAGGGCAGTACTTC
V: TRBV4-1; length: 15; size: -; D: TRBD1; J: TRBJ2-2; CDR3: CASSLRTGSTGELFF; DNA: TGCGCCAGCAGCCTGAGGACAGGTTCCACCGGGGAGCTGTTTTTT
V: TRBV19; length: 15; size: -; D: -; J: TRBJ2-7; CDR3: CASSPRRGISYEQYF; DNA: TGTGCCAGTAGCCCGAGAAGGGGTATCTCCTACGAGCAGTACTTC
V: TRBV7-9; length: 16; size: -; D: -; J: TRBJ1-2; CDR3: CASSPAKTRTIYGYTF; DNA: TGTGCCAGCAGCCCAGCCAAGACGAGAACTATCTATGGCTACACCTTC
V: TRBV19; length: 15; size: once; D: TRBD1; J: TRBJ2-6; CDR3: CASSPDRLGANVLTF; DNA: TGTGCCAGTAGTCCGGACAGGCTCGGGGCCAACGTCCTGACTTTC
V: TRBV5-1; length: 17; size: -; D: TRBD1; J: TRBJ1-1; CDR3: CASSLGWGDRRDTEAFF; DNA: TGCGCCAGCAGCTTGGGTTGGGGGGACAGGAGGGACACTGAAGCTTTCTTT
V: TRBV5-1; length: 16; size: -; D: TRBD2; J: TRBJ2-1; CDR3: CASSLEGGRARDEQFF; DNA: TGCGCCAGCAGCTTGGAAGGCGGGAGGGCCAGAGATGAGCAGTTCTTC
V: TRBV6-1; length: 15; size: -; D: TRBD2; J: TRBJ2-1; CDR3: CASSEGGRVHNEQFF; DNA: TGTGCCAGCAGTGAAGGCGGGAGGGTCCACAATGAGCAGTTCTTC
V: TRBV18; length: 15; size: -; D: -; J: TRBJ1-4; CDR3: CASSPGDRSNEKLFF; DNA: TGTGCCAGCTCACCCGGAGACAGGAGTAATGAAAAACTGTTTTTT
V: TRBV12-2; length: 15; size: -; D: -; J: TRBJ2-3; CDR3: CASRPLGHSPDTQYF; DNA: TGTGCAAGTCGCCCCTTGGGCCATTCGCCAGATACGCAGTATTTT
V: TRBV19; length: 18; size: -; D: -; J: TRBJ1-5; CDR3: CASSIWRGDLGGNQPQHF; DNA: TGTGCCAGTAGTATTTGGAGGGGCGACCTGGGGGGCAATCAGCCCCAGCATTTT
V: TRBV6-5; length: 15; size: -; D: TRBD1; J: TRBJ1-4; CDR3: CATLRTGATNEKLFF; DNA: TGTGCCACACTAAGGACAGGAGCAACTAATGAAAAACTGTTTTTT
V: TRBV5-1; length: 12; size: -; D: -; J: TRBJ2-1; CDR3: CASSLFGDEQFF; DNA: TGCGCCAGCAGCTTGTTCGGGGATGAGCAGTTCTTC
V: TRBV19; length: 16; size: -; D: -; J: TRBJ1-3; CDR3: CASSITAGTSGNTIYF; DNA: TGTGCCAGTAGTATAACGGCAGGAACCTCTGGAAACACCATATATTTT
V: TRBV10-2; length: 14; size: -; D: -; J: TRBJ1-2; CDR3: CASSEQGTLGGYTF; DNA: TGCGCCAGCAGTGAGCAGGGTACCCTAGGGGGCTACACCTTC
V: TRBV10-2; length: 12; size: -; D: -; J: TRBJ2-7; CDR3: CASRPGSGEQYF; DNA: TGCGCCAGCAGACCCGGGAGTGGCGAGCAGTACTTC
V: TRBV5-8; length: 14; size: -; D: TRBD1; J: TRBJ2-7; CDR3: CASSTGQIPYEQYF; DNA: TGTGCCAGCAGCACGGGACAGATTCCCTACGAGCAGTACTTC
V: TRBV7-3; length: 13; size: -; D: -; J: TRBJ2-5; CDR3: CASSLGLGETQYF; DNA: TGTGCCAGCAGCTTAGGACTGGGGGAGACCCAGTACTTC
V: TRBV28; length: 14; size: -; D: -; J: TRBJ1-1; CDR3: CASSPPELWTEAFF; DNA: TGTGCCAGCAGTCCTCCTGAGCTATGGACTGAAGCTTTCTTT
V: TRBV27; length: 12; size: -; D: -; J: TRBJ2-3; CDR3: CATTSPPDTQYF; DNA: TGTGCCACCACTTCCCCCCCAGATACGCAGTATTTT